The 28 T cell receptor beta chains below all came from one sample that was sequenced in a study of cytomegalovirus exposure and HLA in healthy donors. The PCR ran on 60 Vbeta and 13 Jbeta primers. The assay was immunoSEQ multiplex PCR, and TCRdb's table has in-frame clones only and misses some. This table has approximately 190,000 clones, roughly 81% appearing once. Specimen: PBMCs. These receptors all come from a woman in her 30s in good health and CMV-seropositive.

This clone was observed a handful of times. V is TRBV7-2 and J is TRBJ1-2; 12 positions agree with TRBD1. The germline gives CDR1 SGHTA, CDR2 FQGNSA. Losses at the gene ends were 0 bases for V and 6 bases for J; bases not matched to a gene: 2. The length of the CDR3 is 15 residues. The CDR3 region is CASSLARDRGHGYTF. The CDR3 DNA reads TGTGCCAGCAGCTTAGCAAGGGACAGGGGGCATGGCTACACCTTC.

V and J are TRBV5-6 and TRBJ2-3, with D possibly being TRBD2 (6 bases). Germline CDR1 SGHDT, CDR2 YYEEEE. V was trimmed by 4 bases and J by 7 bases, leaving 16 bases between them. CDR3 length: 14 amino acids. CDR3 nucleotide sequence: TGTGCCAGCAGCCCCCCCGGCGGGATTTATACGCAGTATTTT. It encodes CASSPPGGIYTQYF.

The J gene is TRBJ2-5, the V gene TRBV10-3; 7 positions match TRBD1. Trimming cost V 7 bases and J 0 bases; bases outside gene matches: 11. This CDR3 has 16 amino acids. Germline CDR1 and CDR2: ENHRY and SYGVKD. CDR3 sequence: CAIKEGQSLYQETQYF. CDR3 bases: TGTGCCATCAAAGAGGGACAGAGCTTGTACCAAGAGACCCAGTACTTC.

As to this clone: Different DNA sequences within this sample yield the same CDR3. The chain joins TRBV30 to TRBJ1-1, with D unresolved. The ends were cut back, 0 bases at V and 3 bases at J, with 5 bases in the middle. This CDR3 is 12 amino acids long. CDR1 is GTSNPN, CDR2 SVGIG, per germline (reference sequence). The CDR3 DNA reads as TGTGCCTGGAGTGTACGCGACACTGAAGCTTTCTTT. Amino acids: CAWSVRDTEAFF.

This clone was detected only once. The sample carries other DNA sequences with the same CDR3. The rearrangement links TRBV7-6 to TRBJ1-5, with D perhaps matching TRBD1 (5 bases). This CDR3 has 15 residues. Trimming took 5 bases from V and 3 from J, leaving 14 bases between them. The germline V gene encodes CDR1 SGHVS and CDR2 FNYEAQ. The chain's CDR3 is CASSPARGSNQPQHF. CDR3 coding DNA: TGTGCCAGCAGCCCGGCTAGGGGTTCCAATCAGCCCCAGCATTTT.

This clone occurred once. CDR3 in amino acids: CAWSLGQGAADTQYF. Written as DNA, the CDR3 is TGTGCCTGGAGCCTTGGACAGGGGGCGGCAGATACGCAGTATTTT. This sequence joins TRBV30 and TRBJ2-3, with 11 bases identical to TRBD1. CDR3 size: 15 residues. Trimming cost V 3 bases and J 4 bases; bases outside gene matches: 6. Germline CDR1 reads GTSNPN; CDR2 reads SVGIG (reference sequence).

The chain uses TRBV7-3 and TRBJ2-5; 13 bases are a match to TRBD2. The germline gives CDR1 SGHTA, CDR2 FQGTGA. This CDR3 contains 16 residues. The V segment lost 5 bases and the J segment 5 bases; nucleotides outside the gene matches: 8. The CDR3 DNA reads TGTGCCAGCAGCCCCGTCGGACTAGCGGGAGCTGAGACCCAGTACTTC. This sequence encodes CASSPVGLAGAETQYF.

The chain is built from TRBV9 and TRBJ2-3; 14 bases line up with TRBD2. V dropped 3 bases and J dropped 1; count of bases not matched to a gene: 13. The germline V gene encodes CDR1 SGDLS and CDR2 YYNGEE. There are 20 residues in the CDR3. Here the CDR3 DNA reads TGTGCCAGCAGCGGCCAAACACCGGGACTAGCGGGGGCTGGCACAGATACGCAGTATTTT. As protein: CASSGQTPGLAGAGTDTQYF.

The rearrangement uses TRBV5-1 and TRBJ1-2; a weak D match, TRBD1 (5 bases). With 7 bases removed from V and 0 bases from J, the gap between germline ends came to 13 bases. CDR3 length: 14 amino acids. CDR1 and CDR2 from the germline V gene are SGHRS and YFSETQ. CDR3 in DNA: TGCGCCAGCGGGGCAGACAGTTCTAACTATGGCTACACCTTC. It specifies CASGADSSNYGYTF.

CDR3 bases: TGTGCCAGTAGTATTGGGTCAGGGAGGCAAGAGACCCAGTACTTC. It encodes CASSIGSGRQETQYF. This rearrangement joins TRBV19 to TRBJ2-5, with D perhaps matching TRBD2 (6 bases). The CDR3 runs 15 residues. The V gene's germline CDR1 is LNHDA and CDR2 SQIVND (reference sequence). The ends were cut back, 3 bases at V and 2 bases at J, with 13 bases in the middle.

This clone came up a few times. The chain carries TRBV9 and TRBJ2-3; D gene unclear. Germline CDR1 SGDLS, CDR2 YYNGEE. Trimming shortened V by 4 bases and J by 6 bases, and 9 bases separated the two germline ends. This CDR3 has 12 residues. The CDR3 DNA sequence: TGTGCCAGCAGCCCGCGCCTGGATACGCAGTATTTT. Protein sequence: CASSPRLDTQYF.

The rearrangement joins TRBV2 to TRBJ1-5; D gene unclear. CDR1 and CDR2 (germline): SNHLY, FYNNEI. There are 15 residues in the CDR3. Trimming left V 7 bases short and J 7 bases short, with 20 bases between. The CDR3 DNA reads TGTGCCAGCATCCCCGAGGGCGGCGCGGAGCAGCCCCAGCATTTT. Its translation is CASIPEGGAEQPQHF.

This rearrangement joins TRBV28 to TRBJ2-7, with a tentative D call TRBD2 (5 bases). The V gene lost 4 bases and the J gene lost 5 bases, with 6 bases spanning the gap. CDR3 size: 11 residues. In germline, CDR1 is MDHEN, CDR2 SYDVKM. The CDR3 loop reads CASSSGNEQYF. CDR3 nucleotide sequence: TGTGCCAGCAGTTCGGGGAACGAGCAGTACTTC.

Only a few counts were recorded for this clone. The chain has TRBV19 and TRBJ1-6, with D perhaps TRBD1 (6 bases). Trimming took 5 bases from V and 1 from J, leaving 12 bases between them. The CDR3 length is 16 residues. Germline assignment: CDR1 LNHDA and CDR2 SQIVND (reference sequence). DNA for the CDR3: TGTGCCAGTAGTCTACGGACAGCTTCCTATAATTCACCCCTCCACTTT. Amino acids: CASSLRTASYNSPLHF.

The chain couples TRBV28 to TRBJ1-4; 7 bases are a match to TRBD1. Unmatched junction bases numbered 3, after V lost 6 bases and J lost 5 bases. The CDR3 is 13 residues long. The germline V gene encodes CDR1 MDHEN and CDR2 SYDVKM. In DNA, the CDR3 is TGTGCCAGCAGGAGGGGACAGAATGAAAAACTGTTTTTT. This sequence encodes CASRRGQNEKLFF.

The genes are TRBV2 and TRBJ2-2, with 8 bases fitting TRBD1. Germline-derived CDR1 and CDR2 are SNHLY and FYNNEI. The CDR3 runs 15 residues. V dropped 8 bases and J dropped 1; count of bases not matched to a gene: 6. The CDR3 region is CASEGQERNTGELFF. The CDR3 DNA reads as TGTGCCAGCGAGGGACAGGAGCGGAACACCGGGGAGCTGTTTTTT.

The rearrangement uses TRBV19 and TRBJ2-3, with 7 nucleotides matching TRBD2. CDR3 length: 18 amino acids. The V segment lost 4 bases and the J segment 1 base; nucleotides outside the gene matches: 14. CDR1 is LNHDA and CDR2 is SQIVND in the germline V gene (reference sequence). CDR3 amino acids: CASSNRLEKRGGTDTQYF. The CDR3 region has the DNA TGTGCCAGTAGTAACCGCCTAGAGAAGCGGGGAGGCACAGATACGCAGTATTTT.

This clone has only one observation. The chain carries TRBV9 and TRBJ1-1; TRBD1 agrees at 10 bases. V lost 1 base and J lost 3; bases outside the gene matches: 6. CDR3 length: 16 amino acids. Germline loops: CDR1 SGDLS, CDR2 YYNGEE. CDR3 nucleotides: TGTGCCAGCAGCGTAAGGCCCGGACAGGGGGACACTGAAGCTTTCTTT. Translating gives CASSVRPGQGDTEAFF.

The chain recombines TRBV20-1 with TRBJ2-1, with D uncertain. This CDR3 has 11 residues. V was shortened by 3 bases and J by 8 bases, with 8 bases between the two germline ends. Germline values: CDR1 DFQATT, CDR2 SNEGSKA (reference sequence). The CDR3 DNA is TGCAGTGCTAGTGTAGTCGATGAGCAGTTCTTC. Its protein is CSASVVDEQFF.

The chain joins TRBV5-1 to TRBJ2-3, with D perhaps TRBD1 (5 bases). The CDR3 has 14 residues. Germline CDR1 is SGHRS and CDR2 is YFSETQ. Trimming shortened V by 0 bases and J by 2 bases, and 7 bases separated the two germline ends. CDR3 in DNA: TGCGCCAGCAGCTTGGGACAGACCACAGATACGCAGTATTTT. Protein sequence: CASSLGQTTDTQYF.

The gene calls are TRBV28 and TRBJ2-4, with a possible D match to TRBD2 (6 bases). Trimming cost V 6 bases and J 3 bases, with 12 bases left between them. This CDR3 has 14 amino acids. Looked up from germline, CDR1 is MDHEN and CDR2 is SYDVKM. This CDR3 is CASRQGGGKNIQYF. The CDR3 coding sequence is TGTGCCAGCAGGCAGGGAGGTGGCAAAAACATTCAGTACTTC.

This clone was counted a single time. As DNA, the CDR3 is TGTGCCAGCAGCTCTTTACCGGGCAGGGGTGGTTCACCCCTCCACTTT. The encoded protein is CASSSLPGRGGSPLHF. V gene TRBV11-2 combines with J gene TRBJ1-6; D is possibly TRBD1 (6 bases). The CDR3 is made up of 16 amino acids. Trimming took off 4 bases at V and 9 bases at J, with 19 bases between the two ends. Germline V lookup: CDR1 SGHAT, CDR2 FQNNGV.

This clone was detected only once. The rearrangement uses TRBV28 and TRBJ1-3; 7 bases fit TRBD1. There are 15 residues in the CDR3. Germline trimming cut 6 bases from V and 8 bases from J; bases unmatched to any gene: 13. Germline V gene lookup returns CDR1 MDHEN and CDR2 SYDVKM. The CDR3 reads CASSRPGQQVDTIYF. In DNA, the CDR3 is TGTGCCAGCAGCCGACCGGGACAGCAGGTTGACACCATATATTTT.

The genes are TRBV28 and TRBJ2-3; the match to TRBD1 covers 8 bases. CDR1 and CDR2 from the germline V gene are MDHEN and SYDVKM. CDR3 length equals 14 residues. J was trimmed by 0 bases and V by 7 bases; bases with no gene match: 3. CDR3 sequence (DNA): TGTGCCAGCAATGGACAGGGAAGCACAGATACGCAGTATTTT. It codes for CASNGQGSTDTQYF. The whole variable domain, remainder taken from reference TRBV28 and TRBJ2-3, is DVKVTQSSRYLVKRTGEKVFLECVQDMDHENMFWYRQDPGLGLRLIYFSYDVKMKEKGDIPEGYSVSREKKERFSLILESASTNQTSMYLCASNGQGSTDTQYFGPGTRLTVL.

The chain uses TRBV4-1 and TRBJ1-2, with TRBD1 as a possible D gene (6 bases). CDR1 is MGHRA and CDR2 is YSYEKL in the germline V gene. The CDR3 runs 15 residues. Trimming took 5 bases from V and 2 from J, leaving 15 bases between them. The CDR3 DNA reads TGCGCCAGCAGCGAACCCCGCCAGGGGAACTATGGCTACACCTTC. Residues: CASSEPRQGNYGYTF.

V and J are TRBV19 and TRBJ1-1; D ambiguous. Trimming removed 8 bases at V and 6 bases at J, with 13 bases between. This CDR3 has 12 amino acids. Germline V gene lookup returns CDR1 LNHDA and CDR2 SQIVND (reference sequence). CDR3 nucleotides: TGTGCCAGTGGAGGAAGGTCCCCTGAAGCTTTCTTT. Protein: CASGGRSPEAFF.

This clone showed up just a few times. This chain links TRBV28 with TRBJ2-7; TRBD1 matches at 8 bases. CDR1 and CDR2 (germline): MDHEN, SYDVKM. The CDR3 consists of 16 residues. With 4 bases clipped from V and 1 base from J, the junction kept 9 bases outside the gene matches. CDR3 in amino acids: CASSWPVGTGSYEQYF. The CDR3 DNA reads as TGTGCCAGCAGTTGGCCAGTCGGGACAGGATCCTACGAGCAGTACTTC.

The sample holds a few counts of this clone. The V call is TRBV4-2, the J call TRBJ2-1; 7 nucleotides match TRBD1. Per germline, CDR1 LGHNA and CDR2 YNFKEQ. CDR3 length: 15 residues. Trimming removed 6 bases from V and 4 bases from J; junction bases left unmatched: 9. CDR3 loop: CASSSDRAVYNEQFF. For the CDR3, the DNA is TGTGCCAGCAGTTCAGACAGGGCAGTTTACAATGAGCAGTTCTTC.